Following are 7 T cell receptor beta chains from one sample sequenced in a study of blood T cell repertoires in COVID-19. Using immunoSEQ multiplex PCR, the repertoire was profiled, and TCRdb retains in-frame clones only, with some absent. The repertoire has about 380,000 clones, around 90% of them found once; the top ten carry roughly 1.2%. The sample consisted of PBMCs or T cells enriched from blood (not recorded which). The source of these receptors is a woman aged 18-29 years who had recovered from COVID-19.

The chain employs TRBV5-1 and TRBJ1-3; D is undetermined. Between the trimmed V and J ends, which lost 0 bases and 2 bases, there was a span of 9 bases. The germline CDR1 and CDR2 sequences are SGHRS and YFSETQ. The CDR3 is 15 amino acids. This chain's CDR3 is CASSLVLGAGNTIYF. CDR3 in DNA: TGCGCCAGCAGCTTGGTATTGGGAGCTGGAAACACCATATATTTT. The full variable domain, in which reference TRBV5-1 and TRBJ1-3 provide the parts outside the CDR3, is KAGVTQTPRYLIKTRGQQVTLSCSPISGHRSVSWYQQTPGQGLQFLFEYFSETQRNKGNFPGRFSGRQFSNSRSEMNVSTLELGDSALYLCASSLVLGAGNTIYFGEGSWLTVV.

The chain recombines TRBV27 with TRBJ2-7; a weak D match, TRBD2 (5 bases). CDR1 and CDR2 from the germline V gene are MNHEY and SMNVEV (reference sequence). The CDR3 spans 12 residues. V was pared by 6 bases and J by 13 bases, with 19 bases between. CDR3 nucleotides: TGTGCCAGCAGGACGGGCGGGCAAAAGCCCTACTTC. This sequence encodes CASRTGGQKPYF.

As for this clone: A much larger clonotype is one base distant, so this may be a read error. The V gene is TRBV6-5, the J gene TRBJ1-6, with TRBD1 identical over 11 bases. Trimming at V came to 6 bases and at J to 8 bases, leaving 0 bases not matched to a gene. CDR3 length: 13 amino acids. Germline CDR1 MNHEY, CDR2 SVGAGI. CDR3 sequence: CASRGQGDSPLHF. The CDR3 bases are TGTGCCAGCAGGGGACAGGGGGATTCACCCCTCCACTTT.

The CDR3 region is CASSPTLTGNYGYTF. In DNA form, the CDR3 reads TGTGCCAGCAGCCCCACTTTGACAGGAAACTATGGCTACACCTTC. The chain couples TRBV7-3 to TRBJ1-2, with D possibly being TRBD1 (6 bases). Germline V gene lookup returns CDR1 SGHTA and CDR2 FQGTGA. V was pared by 5 bases and J by 2 bases, with 15 bases between. The CDR3 is made up of 15 amino acids.

The chain has TRBV2 and TRBJ1-5; 7 bases fit TRBD1. V shed 5 bases, J shed 4 bases, and the junction held 5 bases outside the gene matches. Germline CDR1 and CDR2: SNHLY and FYNNEI. The CDR3 is 14 amino acids. The CDR3 DNA follows: TGTGCCAGCAGTCCTCAACAGGGGAATCAGCCCCAGCATTTT. Translation gives CASSPQQGNQPQHF.

The V gene is TRBV29-1, the J gene TRBJ1-2; D remains unclear. The length of the CDR3 is 16 residues. CDR1 SQVTM and CDR2 ANQGSEA come from the germline V gene. The V end was cut by 0 bases, the J end by 8 bases, with 22 bases between. CDR3 in DNA: TGCAGCGTTGAAGAACGGAGTACCGGGGAGGTAGGAGGCTACACCTTC. It specifies CSVEERSTGEVGGYTF.

The chain uses TRBV7-2 and TRBJ2-1; D gene unclear. The CDR3 extends over 13 amino acids. The V and J ends lost 5 bases and 4 bases respectively, with 9 bases between them. Germline V gives CDR1 SGHTA, CDR2 FQGNSA. The CDR3 sequence: CASSRGLYNEQFF. The CDR3 DNA reads TGTGCCAGCAGCCGTGGCCTTTACAATGAGCAGTTCTTC.